These 20 T cell receptor beta chains were sequenced from one sample in a study of blood T cell repertoires in COVID-19. This table comes from immunoSEQ multiplex PCR, and its TCRdb copy is limited to in-frame clones, with some not included. The sample records 130,000 or so clones, 84% being singletons. The sequenced sample consisted of PBMCs or T cells enriched from blood (not recorded which). The receptors shown here come from a woman aged 50 to 60 with acute COVID-19.

The rearrangement links TRBV6-5 to TRBJ2-7; TRBD2 matches at 13 bases. The CDR3 consists of 15 residues. The germline CDR1 and CDR2 sequences are MNHEY and SVGAGI. Germline trimming cut 8 bases from V and 4 bases from J; bases unmatched to any gene: 8. CDR3 bases: TGTGCCAGCGTTAGTGGGACTAGCGGGACTTACGAGCAGTACTTC. Amino acids: CASVSGTSGTYEQYF.

The rearrangement links TRBV4-3 to TRBJ1-3, with unresolved D. Trimming stripped 0 bases from V and 0 bases from J, with 9 bases between. Germline V gene sequence: CDR1 LGHNA, CDR2 YSLEER. The CDR3 is 16 residues long. Here the CDR3 reads CASSQDYGVSGNTIYF. In DNA form, the CDR3 reads TGCGCCAGCAGCCAAGATTACGGAGTCTCTGGAAACACCATATATTTT.

This clone was picked up one time. J is TRBJ2-5 and V is TRBV4-1; 7 nucleotides agree with TRBD2. Per the germline V gene, CDR1 is MGHRA and CDR2 is YSYEKL. The length of the CDR3 is 15 residues. Trimming took 4 bases from V and 0 from J; bases not matched to a gene: 5. CDR3: CASSPGGRDQETQYF. The CDR3 DNA sequence: TGCGCCAGCAGCCCGGGGGGACGAGACCAAGAGACCCAGTACTTC.

The V call is TRBV13, the J call TRBJ1-1; D unclear. The germline CDR1 and CDR2 sequences are PRHDT and FYEKMQ (reference sequence). V lost 3 bases to trimming and J lost 1 base, with 6 bases between them. This CDR3 has 13 residues. The CDR3 sequence: CASSFPQNTEAFF. CDR3 coding DNA: TGTGCCAGCAGCTTCCCACAGAACACTGAAGCTTTCTTT.

This rearrangement joins TRBV5-8 to TRBJ2-5, with 9 bases that match TRBD1. The CDR3 runs to 15 residues. Trimming took 3 bases from V and 10 from J; bases not matched to a gene: 13. Per germline, CDR1 SGHTS and CDR2 YDEGEE. In nucleotides, the CDR3 is TGTGCCAGCAGCTGGACAGGGGTGGCGGTAACTTACCAGTACTTC. It codes for CASSWTGVAVTYQYF.

This clone was seen a single time. This chain uses TRBV27 with TRBJ1-3; possibly TRBD1 for D (5 bases). Germline CDR1 MNHEY, CDR2 SMNVEV (reference sequence). The CDR3 is 13 residues long. V lost 2 bases, J lost 4 bases, and 6 bases lay in between. Written as DNA, the CDR3 is TGTGCCAGCAGTTTACAGGGCGGAAACACCATATATTTT. Its translation is CASSLQGGNTIYF.

The chain employs TRBV7-2 and TRBJ2-5; no clear D. CDR3 length: 14 amino acids. Germline values: CDR1 SGHTA, CDR2 FQGNSA. The V end was cut by 2 bases, the J end by 1 base, with 8 bases between. CDR3 sequence (DNA): TGTGCCAGCAGCTTAAGTCAGGCCCAAGAGACCCAGTACTTC. As protein: CASSLSQAQETQYF.

The gene calls are TRBV19 and TRBJ1-2, with 8 bases lining up with TRBD1. The V segment lost 3 bases and the J segment 8 bases; nucleotides outside the gene matches: 5. CDR3 length: 13 residues. Germline CDR1 and CDR2: LNHDA and SQIVND (reference sequence). The CDR3: CASSMNDRGGYTF. CDR3 in DNA: TGTGCCAGTAGTATGAACGACAGGGGCGGCTACACCTTC.

V gene TRBV9 combines with J gene TRBJ2-5, with 8 bases identical to TRBD1. Germline-derived CDR1 and CDR2 are SGDLS and YYNGEE. Unmatched junction bases numbered 4, after V lost 5 bases and J lost 4 bases. This CDR3 comprises 13 residues. For the CDR3, the DNA is TGTGCCAGCAGTCCGGACAGGGTAGAGACCCAGTACTTC. Its protein product is CASSPDRVETQYF.

The chain couples TRBV6-5 to TRBJ1-5; perhaps TRBD1 as D (6 bases). Germline V gives CDR1 MNHEY, CDR2 SVGAGI. The CDR3 spans 15 residues. The V end was cut by 2 bases, the J end by 4 bases, with 12 bases between. This chain's CDR3 is CASSYSTGRNQPQHF. CDR3 DNA: TGTGCCAGCAGTTACAGCACAGGGAGAAATCAGCCCCAGCATTTT.

CDR3 residues: CSVVEGAGANVLTF. CDR3 bases: TGCAGCGTTGTGGAGGGAGCTGGGGCCAACGTCCTGACTTTC. The chain carries TRBV29-1 and TRBJ2-6, with D perhaps TRBD2 (6 bases). From germline, CDR1 is SQVTM and CDR2 ANQGSEA. Trimming shortened V by 4 bases and J by 2 bases, and 9 bases separated the two germline ends. CDR3 length equals 14 residues.

The V call is TRBV2, the J call TRBJ1-1; TRBD1 agrees at 8 bases. V gave up 5 bases and J gave up 7 bases; unmatched junction bases: 6. The CDR3 runs 13 residues. Germline V gives CDR1 SNHLY, CDR2 FYNNEI. The CDR3 region has the DNA TGTGCCAGCAGTTGGACAGGGTTTTTTGAAGCTTTCTTT. As protein: CASSWTGFFEAFF.

This chain connects TRBV15 to TRBJ1-1; 7 bases line up with TRBD1. The V gene's germline CDR1 is LNHNV and CDR2 YYDKDF (reference sequence). J was trimmed by 6 bases and V by 4 bases; bases with no gene match: 5. The CDR3 consists of 13 residues. CDR3 in DNA: TGTGCCACCAGCACTAGACAGGGTCCTGAAGCTTTCTTT. The encoded protein is CATSTRQGPEAFF.

This chain uses TRBV28 with TRBJ1-2, with 7 bases identical to TRBD1. After removal of 10 bases from V and 4 bases from J, the junction contained 12 bases not matched to a gene. There are 14 residues in the CDR3. Germline V gives CDR1 MDHEN, CDR2 SYDVKM. Here the CDR3 DNA reads TGTGCCACCTACGACAGGGCCGCGTCCTATGGCTACACCTTC. Its protein is CATYDRAASYGYTF.

This clone has only one observation. V usage is TRBV6-4 and J usage is TRBJ2-7; D possibly corresponds to TRBD1 (5 bases). V lost 5 bases, J lost 1 base, and 12 bases lay in between. The CDR3 covers 14 residues. The germline gives CDR1 MRHNA, CDR2 SNTAGT. The CDR3 DNA reads as TGTGCCAGCAGTCTGGCAGGGCCATCCTACGAGCAGTACTTC. Its protein product is CASSLAGPSYEQYF.

This chain joins TRBV7-9 and TRBJ2-3; D may be TRBD1 (5 bases). V was pared by 6 bases and J by 5 bases, with 15 bases between. From germline, CDR1 is SEHNR and CDR2 FQNEAQ (reference sequence). The CDR3 covers 14 residues. This CDR3 is CASSYRQSRDTQYF. The CDR3 nucleotides are TGTGCCAGCAGTTACCGACAGTCGCGAGATACGCAGTATTTT.

The V call is TRBV30, the J call TRBJ1-1; D is undetermined. V dropped 0 bases and J dropped 2 bases, with 13 bases sitting between them. The CDR3 sequence is 15 residues long. Germline V gene lookup returns CDR1 GTSNPN and CDR2 SVGIG (reference sequence). The CDR3 protein is CAWSVRGGINTEAFF. The CDR3 DNA sequence: TGTGCCTGGAGTGTACGAGGAGGGATAAACACTGAAGCTTTCTTT.

The count of this clone is one. CDR3 residues: CASRATGGNEQFF. In DNA, the CDR3 is TGTGCCAGCAGAGCAACAGGGGGGAATGAGCAGTTCTTC. The rearrangement uses TRBV25-1 and TRBJ2-1, with TRBD1 matching 8 bases. Unmatched junction bases numbered 5, after V lost 6 bases and J lost 7 bases. This CDR3 comprises 13 residues. The germline V gene encodes CDR1 MGHDK and CDR2 SYGVNS.

This chain connects TRBV5-1 to TRBJ1-1, with 9 bases aligning to TRBD1. The V and J ends lost 0 bases and 6 bases, in that order; junction bases with no gene match: 3. The germline V gene encodes CDR1 SGHRS and CDR2 YFSETQ. CDR3 length equals 14 residues. The CDR3 is CASSLGQGGAEAFF. CDR3 sequence (DNA): TGCGCCAGCAGCTTGGGACAGGGGGGCGCTGAAGCTTTCTTT.

This chain connects TRBV14 to TRBJ2-5; the match to TRBD1 covers 7 bases. The germline V gene encodes CDR1 SGHDN and CDR2 FVKESK. The CDR3 is made up of 14 amino acids. The J segment lost 1 base and the V segment lost 5 bases, leaving 4 bases of the junction unmatched. The CDR3 DNA reads TGTGCCAGCAGCTCAGGGACAGTCCAAGAGACCCAGTACTTC. Protein sequence: CASSSGTVQETQYF. Drawing the rest from reference TRBV14 and TRBJ2-5, the complete variable domain is EAGVTQFPSHSVIEKGQTVTLRCDPISGHDNLYWYRRVMGKEIKFLLHFVKESKQDESGMPNNRFLAERTGGTYSTLKVQPAELEDSGVYFCASSSGTVQETQYFGPGTRLLVL.